Following are 32 T cell receptor beta chains from one sample sequenced in a study of cytomegalovirus exposure and HLA in healthy donors. This PCR relied on a set of 60 Vbeta primers and 13 Jbeta primers. Assay: immunoSEQ multiplex PCR; the TCRdb copy retains only in-frame clones and omits some. The sample yields about 160,000 clones, 79% seen once. The sequenced material came from PBMCs. The receptors here all came from a man between 35 and 55 years old in good health and CMV-seronegative.

The V call is TRBV7-9, the J call TRBJ2-5; D is uncertain. Germline lookup yields CDR1 SEHNR and CDR2 FQNEAQ (reference sequence). V was cut by 5 bases and J by 3 bases, with 10 bases left in between. This CDR3 comprises 13 residues. DNA of the CDR3: TGTGCCAGCAGCCCCCCCCCGGAAGAGACCCAGTACTTC. It specifies CASSPPPEETQYF.

The chain is built from TRBV11-2 and TRBJ2-2; 7 bases map to TRBD2. Germline loops: CDR1 SGHAT, CDR2 FQNNGV. Trimming removed 4 bases from V and 3 bases from J; junction bases left unmatched: 17. The CDR3 is 19 amino acids. The CDR3 here is CASSYRGASGGQDTGELFF. The CDR3 nucleotides read TGTGCCAGCAGCTACCGCGGGGCTAGCGGAGGGCAGGACACCGGGGAGCTGTTTTTT.

This rearrangement joins TRBV28 to TRBJ2-7; 9 bases fit TRBD1. After removal of 5 bases from V and 0 bases from J, the junction contained 2 bases not matched to a gene. This CDR3 has 14 amino acids. Germline CDR1 and CDR2: MDHEN and SYDVKM. CDR3 residues: CASSETGGSYEQYF. The CDR3 DNA reads TGTGCCAGCAGTGAGACAGGGGGCTCCTACGAGCAGTACTTC. The whole variable domain, remainder taken from reference TRBV28 and TRBJ2-7, is DVKVTQSSRYLVKRTGEKVFLECVQDMDHENMFWYRQDPGLGLRLIYFSYDVKMKEKGDIPEGYSVSREKKERFSLILESASTNQTSMYLCASSETGGSYEQYFGPGTRLTVT.

V gene TRBV23-1 combines with J gene TRBJ2-7; D is possibly TRBD2 (5 bases). TRBV23-1 is treated as an ORF (open reading frame) with a function not yet certain. The V end was cut by 2 bases, the J end by 0 bases, with 14 bases between. The CDR3 length is 16 residues. Here the CDR3 DNA reads TGCGCCAGCAGTCAAAGGAGGATTCGGAGCTCCTACGAGCAGTACTTC. It codes for CASSQRRIRSSYEQYF.

This clone has a handful of counts. V and J are TRBV5-4 and TRBJ2-3; 8 bases line up with TRBD1. Germline V gene sequence: CDR1 SGHNT, CDR2 YYREEE (reference sequence). This CDR3 comprises 13 residues. V was pared by 8 bases and J by 0 bases, with 2 bases of the junction left unmatched. The CDR3 here is CASQGASTDTQYF. The CDR3 DNA sequence: TGTGCCAGTCAGGGGGCGAGCACAGATACGCAGTATTTT.

The chain uses TRBV19 and TRBJ2-3, with 11 bases fitting TRBD1. Germline assignment: CDR1 LNHDA and CDR2 SQIVND (reference sequence). The junction had 4 bases not matched to a gene; V was cut back by 5 bases and J by 3 bases. The length of the CDR3 is 15 residues. This chain's CDR3 is CASSRDRGKTDTQYF. CDR3 coding DNA: TGTGCCAGTAGTCGGGACAGGGGGAAGACAGATACGCAGTATTTT.

The V and J genes are TRBV15 and TRBJ2-3; possibly TRBD2 for D (5 bases). This CDR3 comprises 17 residues. Trimming removed 0 bases from V and 6 bases from J, with 19 bases in between. CDR1 and CDR2 (germline): LNHNV, YYDKDF (reference sequence). CDR3: CATSRDPRGRFGDTQYF. In DNA, the CDR3 is TGTGCCACCAGCAGAGACCCTCGGGGTAGGTTCGGGGATACGCAGTATTTT.

This chain connects TRBV5-4 to TRBJ1-2; no reliable D call. This CDR3 contains 13 residues. CDR1 is SGHNT, CDR2 YYREEE, per germline (reference sequence). V lost 0 bases, J lost 2 bases, and 5 bases lay in between. Written as DNA, the CDR3 is TGTGCCAGCAGCTTGGGCCAGAACTATGGCTACACCTTC. Translated, it gives CASSLGQNYGYTF.

This clone has just one count. CDR3 protein: CASSLLQTPGTQYF. As DNA, the CDR3 is TGTGCCAGCAGCTTGTTACAGACCCCTGGTACGCAGTATTTT. The chain carries TRBV11-2 and TRBJ2-3; D call uncertain. Germline loops: CDR1 SGHAT, CDR2 FQNNGV. V shed 3 bases and J shed 8 bases, with 15 bases lying between them. This CDR3 contains 14 residues.

The chain is built from TRBV5-4 and TRBJ1-1, with 11 bases lining up with TRBD1. The trim removed 1 base at V and 8 bases at J, leaving 4 bases unmatched. The CDR3 consists of 14 residues. Germline assignment: CDR1 SGHNT and CDR2 YYREEE (reference sequence). CDR3 sequence: CASSLPGQGAEAFF. In nucleotides, the CDR3 is TGTGCCAGCAGCTTGCCAGGACAGGGGGCCGAAGCTTTCTTT.

This chain connects TRBV15 to TRBJ2-2; possible D gene TRBD1, 5 bases. Trimming cost V 8 bases and J 5 bases, with 18 bases left between them. Germline CDR1 and CDR2: LNHNV and YYDKDF (reference sequence). The CDR3 contains 15 residues. The CDR3 DNA follows: TGTGCCACCGCTGCTTCAGGGATGGTAACCGGGGAGCTGTTTTTT. It specifies CATAASGMVTGELFF.

The V and J genes are TRBV27 and TRBJ2-2; D gene ambiguous. The CDR3 runs 13 residues. Looked up from germline, CDR1 is MNHEY and CDR2 is SMNVEV (reference sequence). Trimming pared 0 bases from V and 4 bases from J, leaving 3 bases between. CDR3 in amino acids: CASSLSGTGELFF. The CDR3, as DNA: TGTGCCAGCAGTTTATCCGGCACCGGGGAGCTGTTTTTT.

The chain combines TRBV5-4 with TRBJ2-7; 10 bases align to TRBD2. CDR3 length: 16 residues. The V segment lost 1 base and the J segment 0 bases; nucleotides outside the gene matches: 4. Germline V lookup: CDR1 SGHNT, CDR2 YYREEE (reference sequence). The CDR3 DNA reads as TGTGCCAGCAGCTTGAATCCTAGCGGGAGCTCCTACGAGCAGTACTTC. Translating it yields CASSLNPSGSSYEQYF.

The chain links TRBV7-9 to TRBJ1-1; perhaps TRBD1 as D (5 bases). This CDR3 contains 13 residues. Trimming pared 1 base from V and 4 bases from J, leaving 7 bases between. Per germline, CDR1 SEHNR and CDR2 FQNEAQ (reference sequence). The CDR3 region has the DNA TGTGCCAGCAGCTTAGGAGACAGCACTGAAGCTTTCTTT. Protein sequence: CASSLGDSTEAFF.

This chain links TRBV25-1 with TRBJ2-1; D perhaps matches TRBD1 (6 bases). The germline V gene has CDR1 MGHDK and CDR2 SYGVNS. Deletions cut 6 bases from V and 5 bases from J, with 11 bases between. The CDR3 consists of 13 residues. The DNA of the CDR3 is TGTGCCAGCAGGAGGACAGACCACAATGAGCAGTTCTTC. As protein: CASRRTDHNEQFF.

Worth noting for this clone: The junction differs from germline at one of its ends, possibly a read error. The V and J genes are TRBV4-1 and TRBJ2-4; D is perhaps TRBD2 (6 bases). Germline loops: CDR1 MGHRA, CDR2 YSYEKL. The CDR3 is 15 residues long. CDR3 in DNA: TGCGCCAGCAAGACCTCGATACTAGCCAAAAACAGTCAGTACTTC. Translated: CASKTSILAKNSQYF.

The chain recombines TRBV28 with TRBJ1-1; 7 nucleotides agree with TRBD1. The CDR3 length is 15 residues. Germline V gene lookup returns CDR1 MDHEN and CDR2 SYDVKM. Trimming cost V 6 bases and J 1 base; bases outside gene matches: 8. The DNA of the CDR3 is TGTGCCAGCAGGCTAGGGGGCGCTAGGAACACTGAAGCTTTCTTT. Amino acids: CASRLGGARNTEAFF.

The chain joins TRBV28 to TRBJ2-5; 8 bases align to TRBD1. The CDR3 has 13 amino acids. V was pared by 5 bases and J by 5 bases, with 4 bases of the junction left unmatched. Germline loops: CDR1 MDHEN, CDR2 SYDVKM. For the CDR3, the DNA is TGTGCCAGCAGTAGGACAGGGTCGGAGACCCAGTACTTC. This gives the protein CASSRTGSETQYF.

V is TRBV11-1 and J is TRBJ2-2, with D possibly TRBD2 on 6 matching bases. This CDR3 has 15 amino acids. Germline V gene sequence: CDR1 SGHAT, CDR2 FQDESV (reference sequence). V dropped 0 bases and J dropped 5 bases, with 10 bases sitting between them. The CDR3 nucleotides read TGTGCCAGCAGCTTAGCGGGAGGCGGTACCGGGGAGCTGTTTTTT. This encodes CASSLAGGGTGELFF.

The chain joins TRBV28 to TRBJ2-3; TRBD2 agrees at 9 bases. V was clipped by 7 bases and J by 6 bases; unmatched bases: 14. CDR3 length: 16 residues. Germline loops: CDR1 MDHEN, CDR2 SYDVKM. The CDR3, as DNA: TGTGCCAGCACATTTTCCGGGGGACTAGCATCTGATACGCAGTATTTT. Its translation is CASTFSGGLASDTQYF.

The chain recombines TRBV12-5 with TRBJ2-2; 8 bases match TRBD1. This CDR3 spans 15 amino acids. Germline V gene data show CDR1 as LGHNT and CDR2 as FRNRAP. V was pared by 4 bases and J by 2 bases, with 3 bases of the junction left unmatched. CDR3 bases: TGTGCTAGTGGTTCCGGACAGGGCAACACCGGGGAGCTGTTTTTT. Translation gives CASGSGQGNTGELFF.

V is TRBV5-6 and J is TRBJ1-1; no definite D call. Germline assignment: CDR1 SGHDT and CDR2 YYEEEE. The CDR3 contains 15 residues. The germline V and J ends were trimmed by 0 bases and 3 bases, with 12 bases remaining between them. The CDR3 region is CASSLDARRDTEAFF. CDR3 DNA: TGTGCCAGCAGCTTGGACGCACGGAGGGACACTGAAGCTTTCTTT.

The chain links TRBV7-6 to TRBJ2-3; perhaps TRBD2 as D (7 bases). V was cut by 2 bases and J by 3 bases, with 21 bases left in between. The CDR3 runs 18 residues. The V gene's germline CDR1 is SGHVS and CDR2 FNYEAQ. CDR3 region: CASSLTSGLRGGTDTQYF. In DNA, the CDR3 is TGTGCCAGCAGCTTAACCAGCGGGCTAAGGGGGGGGACAGATACGCAGTATTTT.

This clone occurred a few times. This rearrangement joins TRBV18 to TRBJ2-3, with TRBD2 as a possible D gene (5 bases). CDR1 and CDR2 from the germline V gene are KGHSH and LQKENI. CDR3 length: 17 residues. V gave up 2 bases and J gave up 6 bases, with 21 bases separating them. The CDR3 loop is CASSPKGSSSPFDTQYF. CDR3 sequence (DNA): TGTGCCAGCTCACCAAAAGGGTCATCTAGCCCGTTTGATACGCAGTATTTT.

Notes on this clone: The identical CDR3 is also encoded by other nucleotide sequences in the sample. The chain joins TRBV5-1 to TRBJ2-2, with D possibly TRBD1 on 6 matching bases. There are 14 residues in the CDR3. The V end lost 4 bases, the J end lost 8 bases, and 15 bases lay between the germline ends. Germline CDR1 SGHRS, CDR2 YFSETQ. CDR3 residues: CASSRGDMSGELFF. CDR3 coding DNA: TGCGCCAGCAGCCGAGGGGACATGTCAGGGGAGCTGTTTTTT.

The chain recombines TRBV5-4 with TRBJ2-5; 15 bases match TRBD2. The CDR3 covers 18 residues. J gave up 7 bases and V 4 bases, and 14 bases lay outside the gene matches. Looked up from germline, CDR1 is SGHNT and CDR2 is YYREEE (reference sequence). Here the CDR3 DNA reads TGTGCCAGCAGCGGAGGGACTAGCGGGAGGAAGGGGTCGGGGACCCAGTACTTC. The encoded protein is CASSGGTSGRKGSGTQYF.

As regards this clone: In the same sample, other DNA sequences code for this CDR3. V and J are TRBV9 and TRBJ2-2; 8 bases match TRBD2. Germline-derived CDR1 and CDR2 are SGDLS and YYNGEE. The CDR3 length is 15 residues. V trimming: 3 bases; J trimming: 2 bases; junction bases outside the gene matches: 3. The CDR3 sequence is CASSEAGVNTGELFF. CDR3 nucleotide sequence: TGTGCCAGCAGCGAAGCGGGGGTCAACACCGGGGAGCTGTTTTTT.

V is TRBV5-8 and J is TRBJ2-7; D perhaps matches TRBD2 (6 bases). The CDR3 loop spans 12 amino acids. Germline CDR1 SGHTS, CDR2 YDEGEE. DNA for the CDR3: TGTGCTTCAAACGCGGGATACTTCGAGCAGTACTTC. Its translation: CASNAGYFEQYF.

CDR3 coding DNA: TGTGCCAGCAGCCGATCGGACAGGGGATACGAGCAGTACTTC. It is translated as CASSRSDRGYEQYF. The rearrangement links TRBV11-2 to TRBJ2-7, with TRBD1 matching 9 bases. Trimming at V came to 5 bases and at J to 4 bases, leaving 6 bases not matched to a gene. The CDR3 contains 14 residues. Germline values: CDR1 SGHAT, CDR2 FQNNGV.

This chain connects TRBV6-4 to TRBJ2-2; D is unresolved. Germline CDR1 and CDR2: MRHNA and SNTAGT. The ends were cut back, 4 bases at V and 3 bases at J, with 9 bases in the middle. The CDR3 covers 14 residues. The CDR3 DNA reads as TGTGCCAGCAGTGCGCGGCAGTACACCGGGGAGCTGTTTTTT. It translates to CASSARQYTGELFF.

The chain employs TRBV7-2 and TRBJ1-5; D perhaps matches TRBD1 (6 bases). There are 15 residues in the CDR3. Trimming stripped 1 base from V and 6 bases from J, with 13 bases between. Germline loops: CDR1 SGHTA, CDR2 FQGNSA. This CDR3 is CASSLVRGYGQPQHF. CDR3 bases: TGTGCCAGCAGCTTAGTAAGGGGGTACGGTCAGCCCCAGCATTTT.

The V and J genes are TRBV13 and TRBJ1-4, with 10 bases aligning to TRBD1. This CDR3 is built from 22 residues. CDR1 and CDR2 from the germline V gene are PRHDT and FYEKMQ (reference sequence). After removal of 4 bases from V and 0 bases from J, the junction contained 20 bases not matched to a gene. The CDR3 DNA sequence: TGTGCCAGCAGCTCTTTCCAAAAGCAGACAGGGGGCGAGGTGACAACTAATGAAAAACTGTTTTTT. Protein product: CASSSFQKQTGGEVTTNEKLFF.